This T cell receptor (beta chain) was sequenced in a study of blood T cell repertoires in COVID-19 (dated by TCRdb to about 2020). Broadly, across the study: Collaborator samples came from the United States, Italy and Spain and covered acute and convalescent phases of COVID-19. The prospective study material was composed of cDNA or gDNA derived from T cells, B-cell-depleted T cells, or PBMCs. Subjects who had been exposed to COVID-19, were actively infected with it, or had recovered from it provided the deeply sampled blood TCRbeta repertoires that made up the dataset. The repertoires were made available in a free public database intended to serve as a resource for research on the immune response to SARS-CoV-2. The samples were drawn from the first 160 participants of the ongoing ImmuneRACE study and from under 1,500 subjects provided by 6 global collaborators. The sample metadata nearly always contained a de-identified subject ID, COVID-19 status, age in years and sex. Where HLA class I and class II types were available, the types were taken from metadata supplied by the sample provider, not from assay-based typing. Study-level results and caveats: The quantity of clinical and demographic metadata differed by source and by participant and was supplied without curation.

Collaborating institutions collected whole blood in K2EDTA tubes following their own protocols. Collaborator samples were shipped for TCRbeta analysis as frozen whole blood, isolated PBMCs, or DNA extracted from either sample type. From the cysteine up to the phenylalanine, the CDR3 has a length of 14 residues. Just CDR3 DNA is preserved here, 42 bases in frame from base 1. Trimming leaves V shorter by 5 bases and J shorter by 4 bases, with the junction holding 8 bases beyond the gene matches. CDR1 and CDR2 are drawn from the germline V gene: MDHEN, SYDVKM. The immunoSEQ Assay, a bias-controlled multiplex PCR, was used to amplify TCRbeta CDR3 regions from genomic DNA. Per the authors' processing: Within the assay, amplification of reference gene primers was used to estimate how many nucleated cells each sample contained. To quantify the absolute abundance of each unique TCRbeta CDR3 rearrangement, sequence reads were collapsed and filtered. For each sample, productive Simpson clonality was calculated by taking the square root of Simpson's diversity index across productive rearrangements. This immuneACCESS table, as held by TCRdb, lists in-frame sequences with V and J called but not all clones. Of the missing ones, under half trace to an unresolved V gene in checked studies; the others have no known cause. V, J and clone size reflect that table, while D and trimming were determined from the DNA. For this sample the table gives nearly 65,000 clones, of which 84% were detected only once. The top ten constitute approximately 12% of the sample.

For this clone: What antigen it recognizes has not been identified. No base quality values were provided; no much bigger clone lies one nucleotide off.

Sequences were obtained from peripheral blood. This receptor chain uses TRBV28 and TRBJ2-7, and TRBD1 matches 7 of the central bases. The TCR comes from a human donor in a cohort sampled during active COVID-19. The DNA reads TGTGCCAGCAGTCCTCAGGGGGTGGGGTACGAGCAGTACTTC. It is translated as CASSPQGVGYEQYF.